The clone carrying this TCR beta chain appeared a few times. As yet, its antigen is unknown. The V end was cut by 5 bases, the J end by 3 bases, with 13 bases between. Germline V CDR1 and CDR2: LNHDA, SQIVND (reference sequence). The CDR3 consists of 14 residues. Amplification used 60 Vbeta primers and 13 Jbeta primers. Produced via immunoSEQ multiplex PCR; TCRdb's table is partial and in-frame only. Found here are 150,000 to 190,000 clones, about 85% of them singletons; the top ten hold less than 2.5%. The data were obtained in a study of cytomegalovirus exposure and HLA in healthy donors. Study results and caveats: The authors judged a highly shared variant cluster likely a sequencing artifact.

This sequence originates from a woman aged 18-35 years in good health and CMV-seronegative. Sequenced input: PBMCs. This chain uses TRBV19 with TRBJ1-2; the D gene is possibly TRBD1 (5 bases). The CDR3 DNA reads as TGTGCCAGTAGTGGGAGGAGGGGCGACTATGGCTACACCTTC. It translates to CASSGRRGDYGYTF.